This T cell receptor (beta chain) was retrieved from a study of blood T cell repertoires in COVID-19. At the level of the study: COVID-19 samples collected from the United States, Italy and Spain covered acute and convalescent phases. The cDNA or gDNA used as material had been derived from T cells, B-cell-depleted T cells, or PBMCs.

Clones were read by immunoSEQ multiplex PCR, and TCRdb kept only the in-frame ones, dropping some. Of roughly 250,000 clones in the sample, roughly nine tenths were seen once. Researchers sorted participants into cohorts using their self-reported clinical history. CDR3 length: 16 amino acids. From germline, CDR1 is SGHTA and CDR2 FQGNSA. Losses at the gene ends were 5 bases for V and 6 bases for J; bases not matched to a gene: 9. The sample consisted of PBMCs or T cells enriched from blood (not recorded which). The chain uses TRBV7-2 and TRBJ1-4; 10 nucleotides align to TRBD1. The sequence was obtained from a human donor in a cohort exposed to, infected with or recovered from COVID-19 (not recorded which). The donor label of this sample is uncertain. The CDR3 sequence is CASSATGTGAHEKLFF. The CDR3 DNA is TGTGCCAGCAGCGCGACCGGGACAGGGGCGCATGAAAAACTGTTTTTT. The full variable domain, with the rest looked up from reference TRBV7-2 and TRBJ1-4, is GAGVSQSPSNKVTEKGKDVELRCDPISGHTALYWYRQSLGQGLEFLIYFQGNSAPDKSGLPSDRFSAERTGGSVSTLTIQRTQQEDSAVYLCASSATGTGAHEKLFFGSGTQLSVL.